The clone carrying this T cell receptor beta chain came up once. What it binds is not known. This CDR3 has 13 residues. Germline CDR1 reads KGHSH; CDR2 reads LQKENI. Trimming removed 5 bases at V and 8 bases at J, with 13 bases between. This sample was taken from a study of T cell responses to AZD1222 COVID-19 vaccine. Whole-study findings and limits: Nearly half of spike-specific TCRs reportedly target unmutated variant regions. Seropositive at baseline were only a handful of AZD1222 recipients.

Sequenced by immunoSEQ multiplex PCR; TCRdb stores in-frame clones only, minus some. This sample has 95,000 to 120,000 clones, with approximately 89% found just once. The source is an adult in good health. The chain combines TRBV18 with TRBJ2-1; tentatively, D is TRBD1 (6 bases). The specimen comprised peripheral blood, sampled on day 0 of MenACWY control vaccination. This CDR3 reads CASSLRQADEQFF. Written as DNA, the CDR3 is TGTGCCAGCTCATTGCGACAGGCAGATGAGCAGTTCTTC.